This T cell receptor (beta chain) was found in a study of molecular identifiers for immune sequencing clone quantification. This clonotype was recorded many times. TCRdb re-derived calls from the PCR reads in MiXCR, one entry per CDR3 protein. The sample has 35,000 to 45,000 distinct CDR3 sequences, 19% seen once. Germline V CDR1 and CDR2: SGHVS, FQNEAQ. The V gene lost 1 base and the J gene lost 3 bases, with 10 bases spanning the gap. The CDR3 has 15 amino acids. Sample: naive CD8+ T cells from blood, with Jurkat cell RNA spiked in. Subset described: FACS-sorted CD8+CD4-CCR7+CD45RA+ naive T cells. This TCR derives from a human donor in good health. Some libraries in this study had Jurkat cell RNA spiked in. The V call is TRBV7-8, the J call TRBJ1-3; D is possibly TRBD1 (6 bases). The CDR3 is CASSLEGGGGNTIYF. The CDR3 DNA follows: TGTGCCAGCAGCTTAGAAGGAGGGGGTGGAAACACCATATATTTT.